The present T cell receptor beta chain was sequenced within a study of post-analysis software for immune sequencing data. Turning to the study itself: The disease courses covered relapsing-remitting, secondary progressive and progressive-relapsing multiple sclerosis. Study results and limitations: Among roughly five TRBV segments more frequent in patients than controls were TRBV5-6, TRBV5-1 and TRBV20-1. Clustering by F measure revealed strong co-clustering among samples prepared together in one batch.

Germline V CDR1 and CDR2: MGHRA, YSYEKL. The CDR3 is 19 residues long. J lost 4 bases, V lost 2 bases, and 18 bases had no gene match. Concerning this clonotype itself: Its antigen is still unknown.

Libraries were made from TCR beta cDNA, and they carried unique molecular identifiers. Once about 0.95 to 10 million T cells were used, some 500,000 cDNA molecules resulted. Via MiXCR, TCRdb re-called the PCR reads, giving one row per CDR3 protein. The sample lists a few hundred thousand distinct CDR3 sequences; roughly 36% were seen once. The sequencing input was blood. This receptor was obtained from a girl aged 5-17 years with multiple sclerosis. The rearrangement uses TRBV4-1 and TRBJ1-1, with TRBD1 identical over 8 bases. The CDR3 is CASSQPPGYRGAIGTEAFF. The CDR3 coding sequence is TGCGCCAGCAGCCAACCTCCTGGTTACAGGGGGGCTATTGGCACTGAAGCTTTCTTT.